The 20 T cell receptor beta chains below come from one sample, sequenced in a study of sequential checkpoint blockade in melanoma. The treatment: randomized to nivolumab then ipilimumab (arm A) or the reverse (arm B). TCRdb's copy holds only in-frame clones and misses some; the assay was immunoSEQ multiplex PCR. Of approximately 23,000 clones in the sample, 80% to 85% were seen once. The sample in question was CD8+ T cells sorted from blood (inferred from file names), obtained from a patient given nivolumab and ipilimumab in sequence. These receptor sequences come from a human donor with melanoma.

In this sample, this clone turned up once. The CDR3 DNA reads TGTGCCAGCAGCTTCGGGACAGGGAGCTCCTACGAGCAGTACTTC. The encoded protein is CASSFGTGSSYEQYF. This sequence joins TRBV11-2 and TRBJ2-7; TRBD1 aligns across 9 bases. Germline CDR1 reads SGHAT; CDR2 reads FQNNGV. V lost 3 bases to trimming and J lost 0 bases; unmatched junction nucleotides: 3. This CDR3 is built from 15 residues.

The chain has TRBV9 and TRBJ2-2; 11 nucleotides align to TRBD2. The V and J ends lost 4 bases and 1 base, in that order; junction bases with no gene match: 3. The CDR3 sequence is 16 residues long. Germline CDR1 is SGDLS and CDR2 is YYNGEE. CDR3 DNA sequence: TGTGCCAGCAGCCCAGGACTAGCGGGGAACACCGGGGAGCTGTTTTTT. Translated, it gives CASSPGLAGNTGELFF. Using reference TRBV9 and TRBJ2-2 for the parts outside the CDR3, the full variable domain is DSGVTQTPKHLITATGQRVTLRCSPRSGDLSVYWYQQSLDQGLQFLIQYYNGEERAKGNILERFSAQQFPDLHSELNLSSLELGDSALYFCASSPGLAGNTGELFFGEGSRLTVL.

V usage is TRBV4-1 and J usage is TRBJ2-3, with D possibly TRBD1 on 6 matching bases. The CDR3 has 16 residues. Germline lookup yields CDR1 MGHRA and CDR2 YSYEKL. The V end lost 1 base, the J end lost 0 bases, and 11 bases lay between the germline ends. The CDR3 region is CASSQAGTPSTDTQYF. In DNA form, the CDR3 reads TGCGCCAGCAGCCAAGCCGGGACACCGAGCACAGATACGCAGTATTTT.

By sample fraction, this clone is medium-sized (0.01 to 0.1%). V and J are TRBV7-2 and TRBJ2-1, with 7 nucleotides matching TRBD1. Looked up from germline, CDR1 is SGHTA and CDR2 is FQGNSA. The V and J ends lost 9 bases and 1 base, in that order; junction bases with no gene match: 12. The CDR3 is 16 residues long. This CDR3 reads CARLAVGDSSYNEQFF. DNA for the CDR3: TGTGCCAGACTGGCCGTTGGGGACAGTTCCTACAATGAGCAGTTCTTC.

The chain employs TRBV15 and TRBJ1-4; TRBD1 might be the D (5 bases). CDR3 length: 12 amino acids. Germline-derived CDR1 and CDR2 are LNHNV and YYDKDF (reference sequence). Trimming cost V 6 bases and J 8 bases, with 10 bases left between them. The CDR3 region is CATRDMQEKLFF. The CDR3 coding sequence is TGTGCCACCAGGGACATGCAAGAAAAACTGTTTTTT.

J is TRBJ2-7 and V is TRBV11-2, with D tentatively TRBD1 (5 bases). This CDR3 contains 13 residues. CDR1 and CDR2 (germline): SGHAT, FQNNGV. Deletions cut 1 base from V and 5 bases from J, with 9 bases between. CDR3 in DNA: TGTGCCAGCAGCTTAGCGACAGTCAACGAGCAGTACTTC. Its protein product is CASSLATVNEQYF.

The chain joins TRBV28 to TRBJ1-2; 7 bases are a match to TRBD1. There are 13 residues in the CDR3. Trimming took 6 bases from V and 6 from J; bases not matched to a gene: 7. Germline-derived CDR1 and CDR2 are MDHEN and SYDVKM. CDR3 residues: CASSRTGRNGYTF. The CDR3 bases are TGTGCCAGCAGCAGGACAGGTCGTAATGGCTACACCTTC.

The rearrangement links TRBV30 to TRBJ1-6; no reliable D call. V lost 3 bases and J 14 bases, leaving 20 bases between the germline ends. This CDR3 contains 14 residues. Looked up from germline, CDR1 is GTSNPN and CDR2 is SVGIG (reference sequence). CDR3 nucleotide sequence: TGTGCCTGGAGACTTCGGGGAGGGCCTTGGACCCTCCACTTT. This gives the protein CAWRLRGGPWTLHF.

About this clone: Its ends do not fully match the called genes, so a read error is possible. The CDR3 bases are TGTGCCTGCAGCTTAGGGCAGGCATACGAGCAGTACTTC. Encoded protein: CACSLGQAYEQYF. V gene TRBV7-8 combines with J gene TRBJ2-7; D gene ambiguous. The CDR3 length is 13 residues. The germline CDR1 and CDR2 sequences are SGHVS and FQNEAQ.

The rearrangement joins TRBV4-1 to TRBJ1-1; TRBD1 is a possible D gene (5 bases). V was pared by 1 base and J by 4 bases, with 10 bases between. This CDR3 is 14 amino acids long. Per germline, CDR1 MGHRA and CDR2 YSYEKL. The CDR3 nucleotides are TGCGCCAGCAGCCAAGTCGAAGGGGCCACTGAAGCTTTCTTT. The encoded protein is CASSQVEGATEAFF.

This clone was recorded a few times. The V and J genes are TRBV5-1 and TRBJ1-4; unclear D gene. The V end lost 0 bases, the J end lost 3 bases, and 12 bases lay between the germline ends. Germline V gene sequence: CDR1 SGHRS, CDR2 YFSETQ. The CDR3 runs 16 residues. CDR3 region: CASSLVTPRANEKLFF. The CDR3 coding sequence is TGCGCCAGCAGCTTGGTAACCCCGCGGGCTAATGAAAAACTGTTTTTT.

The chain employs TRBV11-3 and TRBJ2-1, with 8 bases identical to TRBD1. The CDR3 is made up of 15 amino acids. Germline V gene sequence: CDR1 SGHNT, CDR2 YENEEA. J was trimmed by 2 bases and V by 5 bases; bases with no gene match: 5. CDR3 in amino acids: CASSLDRGPYNEQFF. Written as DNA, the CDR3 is TGTGCCAGCAGCCTCGACAGGGGACCCTACAATGAGCAGTTCTTC.

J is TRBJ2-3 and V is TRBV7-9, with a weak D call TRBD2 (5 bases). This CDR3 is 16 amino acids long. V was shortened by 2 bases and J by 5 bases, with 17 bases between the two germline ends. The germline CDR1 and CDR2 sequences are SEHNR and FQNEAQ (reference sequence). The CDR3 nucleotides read TGTGCCAGCAGCTTATCCGCGGGCTCTCGCCGAGATACGCAGTATTTT. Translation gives CASSLSAGSRRDTQYF.

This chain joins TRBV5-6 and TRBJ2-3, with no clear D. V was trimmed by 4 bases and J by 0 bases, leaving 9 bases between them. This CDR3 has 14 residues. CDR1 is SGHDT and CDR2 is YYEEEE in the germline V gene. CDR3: CASSPRRSTDTQYF. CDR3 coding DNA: TGTGCCAGCAGCCCCCGGCGGAGCACAGATACGCAGTATTTT.

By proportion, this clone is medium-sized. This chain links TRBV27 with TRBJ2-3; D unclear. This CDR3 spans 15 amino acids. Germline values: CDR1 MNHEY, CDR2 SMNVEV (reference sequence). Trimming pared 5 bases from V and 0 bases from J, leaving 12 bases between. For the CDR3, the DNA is TGTGCCAGCAGTCCTAGGCCGCAAAGCACAGATACGCAGTATTTT. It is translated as CASSPRPQSTDTQYF.

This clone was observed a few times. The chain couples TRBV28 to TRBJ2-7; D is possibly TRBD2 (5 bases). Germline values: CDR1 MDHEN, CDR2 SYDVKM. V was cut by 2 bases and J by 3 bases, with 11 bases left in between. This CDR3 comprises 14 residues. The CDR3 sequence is CASSLGQGSYEQYF. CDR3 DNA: TGTGCCAGCAGTTTAGGTCAAGGGAGCTACGAGCAGTACTTC.

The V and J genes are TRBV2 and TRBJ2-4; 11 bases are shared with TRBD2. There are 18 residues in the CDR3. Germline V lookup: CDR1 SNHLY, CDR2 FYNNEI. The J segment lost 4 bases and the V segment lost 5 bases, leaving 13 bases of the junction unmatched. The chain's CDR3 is CASSPKLASGGLKNIQYF. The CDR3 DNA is TGTGCCAGCAGTCCTAAACTAGCTAGCGGGGGGCTGAAAAACATTCAGTACTTC.

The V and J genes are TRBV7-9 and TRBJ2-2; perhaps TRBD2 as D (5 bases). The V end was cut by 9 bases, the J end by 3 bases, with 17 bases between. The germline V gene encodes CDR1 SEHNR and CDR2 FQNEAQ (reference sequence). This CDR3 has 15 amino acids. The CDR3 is CASIDGWRDTGELFF. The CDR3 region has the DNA TGTGCCAGTATTGATGGGTGGCGGGACACCGGGGAGCTGTTTTTT.

For the CDR3, the DNA is TGTGCCAGCAGCTTAGACCCTAGCGGGGGTTACCAAGAGACCCAGTACTTC. This gives the protein CASSLDPSGGYQETQYF. The chain recombines TRBV7-6 with TRBJ2-5; 10 bases align to TRBD2. CDR3 length: 17 residues. Germline V lookup: CDR1 SGHVS, CDR2 FNYEAQ. V lost 1 base, J lost 0 bases, and 5 bases stayed unmatched.

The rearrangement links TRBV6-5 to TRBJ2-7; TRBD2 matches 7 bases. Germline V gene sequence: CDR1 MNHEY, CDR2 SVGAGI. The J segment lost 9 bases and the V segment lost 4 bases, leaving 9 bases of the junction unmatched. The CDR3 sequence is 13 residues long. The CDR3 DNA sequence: TGTGCCAGCAGTTCCGGGGGGACGAGGAGGCAGTACTTC. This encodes CASSSGGTRRQYF.